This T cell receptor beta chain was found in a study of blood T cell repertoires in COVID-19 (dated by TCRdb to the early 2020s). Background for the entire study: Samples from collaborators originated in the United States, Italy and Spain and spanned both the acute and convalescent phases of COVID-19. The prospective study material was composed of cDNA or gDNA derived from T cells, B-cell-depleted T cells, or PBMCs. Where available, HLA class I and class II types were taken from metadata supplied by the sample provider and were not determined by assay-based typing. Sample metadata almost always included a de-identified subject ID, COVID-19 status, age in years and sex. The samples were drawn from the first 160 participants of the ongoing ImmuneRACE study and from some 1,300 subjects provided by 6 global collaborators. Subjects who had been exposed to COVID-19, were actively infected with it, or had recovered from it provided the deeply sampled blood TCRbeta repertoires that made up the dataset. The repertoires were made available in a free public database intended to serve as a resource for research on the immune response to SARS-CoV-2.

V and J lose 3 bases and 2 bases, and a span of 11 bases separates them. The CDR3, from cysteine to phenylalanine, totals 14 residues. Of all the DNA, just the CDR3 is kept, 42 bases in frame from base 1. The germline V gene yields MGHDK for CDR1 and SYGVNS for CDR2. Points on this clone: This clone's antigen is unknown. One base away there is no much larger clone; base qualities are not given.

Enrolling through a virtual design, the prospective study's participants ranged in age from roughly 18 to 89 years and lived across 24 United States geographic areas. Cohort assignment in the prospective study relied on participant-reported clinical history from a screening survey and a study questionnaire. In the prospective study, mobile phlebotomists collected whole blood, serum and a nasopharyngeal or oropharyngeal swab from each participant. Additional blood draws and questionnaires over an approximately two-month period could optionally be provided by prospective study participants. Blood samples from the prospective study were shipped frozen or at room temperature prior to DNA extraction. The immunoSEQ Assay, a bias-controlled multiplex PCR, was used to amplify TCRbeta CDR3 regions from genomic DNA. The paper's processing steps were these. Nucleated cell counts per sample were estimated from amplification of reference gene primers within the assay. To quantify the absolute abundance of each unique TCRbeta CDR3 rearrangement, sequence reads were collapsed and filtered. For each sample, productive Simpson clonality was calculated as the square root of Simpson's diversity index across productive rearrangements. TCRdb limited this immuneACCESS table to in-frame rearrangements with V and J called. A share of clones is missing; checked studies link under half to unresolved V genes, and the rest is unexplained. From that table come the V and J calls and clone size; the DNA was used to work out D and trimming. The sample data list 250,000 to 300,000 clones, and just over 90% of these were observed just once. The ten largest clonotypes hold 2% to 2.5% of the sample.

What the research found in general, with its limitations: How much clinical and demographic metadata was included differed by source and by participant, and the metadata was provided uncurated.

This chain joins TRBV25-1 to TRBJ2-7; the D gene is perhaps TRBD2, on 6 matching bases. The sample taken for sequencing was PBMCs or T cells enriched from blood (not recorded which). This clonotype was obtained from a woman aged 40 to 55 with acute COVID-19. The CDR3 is CASSELRDAYEQYF. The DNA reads TGTGCCAGCAGTGAGTTGCGGGATGCCTACGAGCAGTACTTC.